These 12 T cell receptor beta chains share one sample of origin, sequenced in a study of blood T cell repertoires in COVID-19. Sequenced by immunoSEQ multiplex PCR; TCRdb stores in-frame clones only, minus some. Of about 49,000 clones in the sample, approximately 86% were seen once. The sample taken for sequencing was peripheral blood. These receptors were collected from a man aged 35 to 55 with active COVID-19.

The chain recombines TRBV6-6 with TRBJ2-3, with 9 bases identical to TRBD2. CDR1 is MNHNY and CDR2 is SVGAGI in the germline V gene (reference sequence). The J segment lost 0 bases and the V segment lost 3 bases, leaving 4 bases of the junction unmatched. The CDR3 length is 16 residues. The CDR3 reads CASSYGAGGSTDTQYF. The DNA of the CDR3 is TGTGCCAGCAGTTATGGGGCGGGAGGGAGCACAGATACGCAGTATTTT.

The CDR3 spells CASSHTGGGGWVEKLFF. DNA for the CDR3: TGTGCCAGCAGTCACACAGGGGGTGGAGGTTGGGTGGAAAAACTGTTTTTT. The rearrangement joins TRBV27 to TRBJ1-4, with 8 bases fitting TRBD1. Germline V gives CDR1 MNHEY, CDR2 SMNVEV (reference sequence). V trimming: 5 bases; J trimming: 8 bases; junction bases outside the gene matches: 16. The CDR3 contains 17 residues.

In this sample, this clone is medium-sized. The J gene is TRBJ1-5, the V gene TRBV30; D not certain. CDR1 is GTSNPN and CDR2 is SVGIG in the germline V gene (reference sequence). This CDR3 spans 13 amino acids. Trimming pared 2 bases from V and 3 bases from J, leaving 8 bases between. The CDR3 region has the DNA TGTGCCTGGAGTATGAGCTCCAATCAGCCCCAGCATTTT. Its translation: CAWSMSSNQPQHF.

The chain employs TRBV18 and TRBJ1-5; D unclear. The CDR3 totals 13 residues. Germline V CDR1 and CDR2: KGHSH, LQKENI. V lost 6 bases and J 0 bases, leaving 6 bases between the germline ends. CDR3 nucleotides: TGTGCCAGCTCCTCCGTTAGCAATCAGCCCCAGCATTTT. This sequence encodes CASSSVSNQPQHF.

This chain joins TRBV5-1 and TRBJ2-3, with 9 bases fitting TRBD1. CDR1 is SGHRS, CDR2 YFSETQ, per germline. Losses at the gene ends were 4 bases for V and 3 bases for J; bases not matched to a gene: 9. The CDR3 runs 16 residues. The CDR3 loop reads CASSASGTGRTDTQYF. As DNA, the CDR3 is TGCGCCAGCAGCGCCTCCGGGACAGGGCGGACAGATACGCAGTATTTT. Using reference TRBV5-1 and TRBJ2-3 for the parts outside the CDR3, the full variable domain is KAGVTQTPRYLIKTRGQQVTLSCSPISGHRSVSWYQQTPGQGLQFLFEYFSETQRNKGNFPGRFSGRQFSNSRSEMNVSTLELGDSALYLCASSASGTGRTDTQYFGPGTRLTVL.

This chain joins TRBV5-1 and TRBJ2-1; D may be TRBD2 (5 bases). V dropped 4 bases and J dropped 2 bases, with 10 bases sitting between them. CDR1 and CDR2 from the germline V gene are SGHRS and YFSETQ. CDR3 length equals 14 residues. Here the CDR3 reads CASSPGTPYNEQFF. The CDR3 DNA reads TGCGCCAGCAGCCCGGGAACCCCCTACAATGAGCAGTTCTTC.

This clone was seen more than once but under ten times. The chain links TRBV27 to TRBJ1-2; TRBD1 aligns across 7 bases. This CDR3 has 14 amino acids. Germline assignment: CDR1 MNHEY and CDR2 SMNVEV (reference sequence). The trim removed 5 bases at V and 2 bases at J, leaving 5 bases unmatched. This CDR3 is CASSRQGKNYGYTF. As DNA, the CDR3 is TGTGCCAGCAGTCGACAGGGCAAGAACTATGGCTACACCTTC.

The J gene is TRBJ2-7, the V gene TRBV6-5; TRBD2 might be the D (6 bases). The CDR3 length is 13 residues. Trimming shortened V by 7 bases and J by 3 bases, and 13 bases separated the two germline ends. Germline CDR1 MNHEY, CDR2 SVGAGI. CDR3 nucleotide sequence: TGTGCCAGCACTTCAGGGAGGTACTACGAGCAGTACTTC. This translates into CASTSGRYYEQYF.

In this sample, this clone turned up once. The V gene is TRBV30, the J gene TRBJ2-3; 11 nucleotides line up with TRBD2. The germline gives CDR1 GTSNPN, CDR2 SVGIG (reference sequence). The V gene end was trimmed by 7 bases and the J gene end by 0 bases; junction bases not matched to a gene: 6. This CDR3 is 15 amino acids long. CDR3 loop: CALGLAATSTDTQYF. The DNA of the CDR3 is TGTGCCTTGGGACTAGCGGCTACTAGCACAGATACGCAGTATTTT.

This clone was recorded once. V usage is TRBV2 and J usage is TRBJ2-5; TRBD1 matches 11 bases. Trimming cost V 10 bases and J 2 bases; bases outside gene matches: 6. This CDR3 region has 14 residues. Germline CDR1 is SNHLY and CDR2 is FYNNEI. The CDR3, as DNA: TGTGCCATCCTCCGGGACAGGGGGCAAGAGACCCAGTACTTC. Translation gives CAILRDRGQETQYF. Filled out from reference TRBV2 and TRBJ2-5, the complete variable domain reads EPEVTQTPSHQVTQMGQEVILRCVPISNHLYFYWYRQILGQKVEFLVSFYNNEISEKSEIFDDQFSVERPDGSNFTLKIRSTKLEDSAMYFCAILRDRGQETQYFGPGTRLLVL.

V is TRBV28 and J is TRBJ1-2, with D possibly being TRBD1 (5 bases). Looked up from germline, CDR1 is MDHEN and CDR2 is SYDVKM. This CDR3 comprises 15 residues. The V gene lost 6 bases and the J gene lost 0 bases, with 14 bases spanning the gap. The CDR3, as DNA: TGTGCCAGCAGGCCGGGAGGGACCTCTAACTATGGCTACACCTTC. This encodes CASRPGGTSNYGYTF.

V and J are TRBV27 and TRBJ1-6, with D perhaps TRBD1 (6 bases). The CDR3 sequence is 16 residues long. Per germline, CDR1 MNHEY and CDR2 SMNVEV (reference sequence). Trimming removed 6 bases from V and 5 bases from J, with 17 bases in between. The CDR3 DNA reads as TGTGCCAGCAGGGAATACAGGGTCCCGGATAATTCACCCCTCCACTTT. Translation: CASREYRVPDNSPLHF.